This T cell receptor beta chain was captured by sequencing in a study of blood T cell repertoires in COVID-19. Study summary: Sites across the United States, Italy and Spain contributed samples from acute and convalescent COVID-19. T cells, B-cell-depleted T cells, or PBMCs provided the cDNA or gDNA that served as material.

Original analysis: Amplification of reference gene primers provided the estimated nucleated cell counts. The data were produced by immunoSEQ multiplex PCR, yet TCRdb's version contains in-frame clones alone and is incomplete. Clonal size and the V and J genes are those of that table, whereas D and trimming came from the DNA. The sample lists about 310,000 clones; about nine tenths were seen once. This CDR3 has 15 residues. The V and J ends lost 2 bases and 3 bases respectively, with 9 bases between them. Germline V gene sequence: CDR1 KGHDR, CDR2 SFDVKD. What was sequenced was peripheral blood. This receptor was obtained from a man between 45 and 60 years old with active or convalescent COVID-19. The rearrangement uses TRBV24-1 and TRBJ1-4, with a weak D call TRBD1 (6 bases). The CDR3 DNA reads as TGTGCCACCAGTGATTCAGGGGTCCCTAATGAAAAACTGTTTTTT. Residues: CATSDSGVPNEKLFF.